Sequencing of this TCR beta chain was carried out in a study of cytomegalovirus exposure and HLA in healthy donors. Study background: Early release data held 85 million or so unique TCRs from HLA-typed donors.

There are a few counts of this clone. The PCR contained 60 Vbeta and 13 Jbeta primers. Libraries were prepared by immunoSEQ multiplex PCR; TCRdb keeps only in-frame clonotypes and omits some of them. The sample has roughly 120,000 clones, 9.5% seen once. This CDR3 spans 16 amino acids. The chain carries TRBV21-1 and TRBJ1-5; the table names TRBD1, a call not compared with the DNA. TRBV21-1 is assigned pseudogene status. The TCR sequence derives from a man younger than 45 in good health and CMV-seronegative. Sequencing used PBMCs. The CDR3 loop reads CASSKWTGQGNQPQHF. The CDR3 bases are TGTGCCAGCAGCAAGTGGACGGGACAGGGCAATCAGCCCCAGCATTTT.